This entry concerns a single TCR beta chain. The antigen is unknown. The data originate from a study of cytomegalovirus exposure and HLA in healthy donors. PCR involved 60 Vbeta and 13 Jbeta primers. Method: immunoSEQ multiplex PCR; TCRdb's copy keeps in-frame clones and lacks some. The table shows 200,000 to 300,000 clones, with about four fifths occurring only once. The ends lost 2 bases at V and 5 bases at J; junction bases unmatched: 8. This CDR3 spans 15 amino acids. The germline CDR1 and CDR2 sequences are MNHEY and SVGAGI. Broader study findings: Most TCRs appeared rarely, but some public TCRs recurred in many donors. The study reported that TCR beta sequences accurately predicted HLA-A and HLA-B alleles in most subjects.

All donors participated as healthy donors of bone marrow. Donors counted as nominally healthy when sampled, yet unrecorded immune exposures were likely. Sample: PBMCs. This TCR was recovered from a woman between 40 and 55 years old in good health and CMV-seropositive. V is TRBV6-5 and J is TRBJ2-7, with 8 bases aligning to TRBD1. CDR3 DNA: TGTGCCAGCAGTTACAGCAACAGGGGGTGGAACGAGCAGTACTTC. It specifies CASSYSNRGWNEQYF.